This entry concerns a single T cell receptor (beta chain). Its antigen is as yet unknown. The data belong to a study of sequential checkpoint blockade in melanoma. Overall study context: TCRβ was sequenced from DNA of 91 pretreatment tumors. Matched biopsies came pretreatment and at week 13 for some 22 patients.

Study conclusions and caveats: For nivolumab-first patients, baseline tumor clonality was associated with response.

Only in-frame clones appear in the TCRdb table, and some are missing; sequencing was by immunoSEQ multiplex PCR. The table has more than 10,000 clones, 21% seen once. The treatment was: randomized to nivolumab then ipilimumab (arm A) or the reverse (arm B). DNA-damaging chemotherapy had not been given to any patient beforehand. The CDR3 has 17 amino acids. CDR1 is MNHNS, CDR2 SASEGT, per germline. V lost 0 bases and J lost 3, with 18 bases in between. The V and J genes are TRBV6-1 and TRBJ2-7; D unresolved. The sequence was obtained from a human donor with melanoma. The specimen was tumor tissue (inferred from file names), collected from a patient given nivolumab and ipilimumab in sequence. CDR3 amino acids: CASSEARVGQPLYEQYF. The CDR3 DNA is TGTGCCAGCAGTGAAGCGCGAGTCGGGCAGCCTCTCTACGAGCAGTACTTC.